This T cell receptor (beta chain) was sequenced in a study of glioma-infiltrating T cells (dated by TCRdb to about 2016). Broadly, across the study: Sequencing of TCR alpha- and beta-chain repertoires was performed on glioma tissue, on non-neoplastic brain tissue, and on matched peripheral blood mononuclear cells. To measure divergence between tissue and blood T-cell populations, each tissue-infiltrating repertoire was compared with the peripheral blood repertoire of the same patient. The paired cohort was made up of three low-grade glioma patients, eight primary glioblastoma patients and three non-glioma patients who contributed non-neoplastic brain tissue. General findings and caveats noted by the study authors: Tissue and blood shared very few CDR3 sequences, a result attributed to high CDR3 diversity and limited sampling. The group comparisons were based on small numbers of patients: three non-neoplastic, three low-grade glioma and several glioblastoma patients. In non-neoplastic patients, VJ-independent divergence between tissue and blood fell below expectation, whereas in all gliomas, and especially in low-grade gliomas, the divergence rose above expectation.

With regard to this clonotype: Which antigen it targets is not known. Base qualities were left out, and no much larger clone turns up one base away.

CDR1 and CDR2 were assigned from the germline V gene as MNHEY and SVGAGI. The CDR3 goes from the cysteine to the phenylalanine over 15 residues. Only the CDR3 region is kept as DNA, spanning 45 bases read in frame from base 1. V is clipped by 0 bases and J by 2 bases, and the sequence between their germline boundaries is 9 bases long. The iRepertoire nested amplicon-rescue multiplex PCR (arm-PCR) platform was used to amplify TCR alpha and beta CDR3 regions from RNA. For one-step reverse transcription and amplification, about 85-450 ng of tissue mRNA or PBMC total RNA was used as input. After bead purification, a secondary multiplex PCR added Illumina adapters, and libraries were gel-purified between 200 and 400 bp. The libraries contained internal 6-nucleotide barcodes that were used for demultiplexing. Sequencing of the libraries was done on an Illumina MiSeq using 2x220 or 2x250 nucleotide paired-end reads. The paper's processing steps were these. Paired reads were merged using FLASH 1.2.11 and were aligned to the GRCh37 human genome using BWA-MEM, after which TRA and TRB reads were extracted. For V and J assignment, an IMGT-derived reference of cassette sequences and CDR3 motifs that included pseudogenes was used. Reads were translated in three frames, and productive CDR3s were defined as those with a C...FGXG motif and no stop codons. Clonotypes were defined as unique combinations of V-J cassette pair and CDR3 amino acid sequence. Reads were filtered by Hamming distance, thresholded by each sample's sequence error rate in mapped regions. Starting from the raw public reads, TCRdb applied fastp trimming at Q25, assembled clones with MiXCR and retained in-frame beta chains. Rows matching on CDR3 protein sequence are summarized as one entry with the most common DNA and genes. The V and J calls come from TCRdb's annotation, not from the publication. Present in this sample are about 180,000 distinct CDR3 sequences, under 55% of which were seen just once. The ten largest account for roughly 5.5% of the sample.

The specimen was glioma tissue, nonneoplastic brain tissue, or PBMCs (not recorded which). This receptor was taken from a human donor with low-grade glioma or glioblastoma, undergoing nonglioma brain surgery, or in good health (not recorded which). The sequence joins TRBV6-5 to TRBJ2-3; the D gene is perhaps TRBD1, from 5 matching bases. In nucleotides, the sequence is TGTGCCAGCAGTTACTCTCAGGGCCCCACAGATACGCAGTATTTT. Translation gives CASSYSQGPTDTQYF.